Following are 30 T cell receptor beta chains from one sample sequenced in a study of cytomegalovirus exposure and HLA in healthy donors. PCR was performed using 60 Vbeta and 13 Jbeta primers. This table comes from immunoSEQ multiplex PCR, and its TCRdb copy is limited to in-frame clones, with some not included. The data show 150,000 or so clones, and the top ten clones hold 1.5% to 2%. The specimen was PBMCs. Every receptor here comes from a woman between 45 and 60 years old in good health and CMV-seronegative.

The chain carries TRBV30 and TRBJ1-2, with D maybe TRBD1 (6 bases). This CDR3 spans 17 amino acids. The V gene lost 0 bases and the J gene lost 4 bases, with 21 bases spanning the gap. In germline, CDR1 is GTSNPN, CDR2 SVGIG (reference sequence). The CDR3 protein is CAWSVPRTDAFAYGYTF. For the CDR3, the DNA is TGTGCCTGGAGTGTACCACGGACAGACGCCTTTGCCTATGGCTACACCTTC.

This rearrangement joins TRBV19 to TRBJ1-5, with 9 bases fitting TRBD1. V gave up 5 bases and J gave up 2 bases; unmatched junction bases: 4. The CDR3 is 15 residues long. Germline V lookup: CDR1 LNHDA, CDR2 SQIVND (reference sequence). For the CDR3, the DNA is TGTGCCAGTAGTCCCTGGACAGGGGGCAATCAGCCCCAGCATTTT. It yields the protein CASSPWTGGNQPQHF.

The CDR3 DNA follows: TGTGCCACCATGGGGGGTTATGGCTACACCTTC. Translated, it gives CATMGGYGYTF. The rearrangement links TRBV2 to TRBJ1-2; D possibly corresponds to TRBD1 (5 bases). Trimming shortened V by 10 bases and J by 5 bases, and 11 bases separated the two germline ends. The CDR3 loop spans 11 amino acids. Germline values: CDR1 SNHLY, CDR2 FYNNEI.

The chain links TRBV11-3 to TRBJ1-1; 8 bases match TRBD1. This CDR3 spans 12 amino acids. Germline CDR1 SGHNT, CDR2 YENEEA. V lost 5 bases and J lost 6; bases outside the gene matches: 2. The CDR3 DNA is TGTGCCAGCAGCGCACAGGGGGCTGAAGCTTTCTTT. As protein: CASSAQGAEAFF.

The V gene is TRBV9, the J gene TRBJ2-1; D possibly corresponds to TRBD2 (5 bases). Germline lookup yields CDR1 SGDLS and CDR2 YYNGEE. This CDR3 is built from 13 residues. The ends were cut back, 3 bases at V and 4 bases at J, with 8 bases in the middle. CDR3 nucleotide sequence: TGTGCCAGCAGCGCCACTAGTTACAATGAGCAGTTCTTC. Translating it yields CASSATSYNEQFF. The variable domain in full, with the rest retrieved from reference TRBV9 and TRBJ2-1, is DSGVTQTPKHLITATGQRVTLRCSPRSGDLSVYWYQQSLDQGLQFLIQYYNGEERAKGNILERFSAQQFPDLHSELNLSSLELGDSALYFCASSATSYNEQFFGPGTRLTVL.

This chain links TRBV19 with TRBJ1-5; D is possibly TRBD1 (5 bases). This CDR3 is 15 amino acids long. Trimming pared 9 bases from V and 0 bases from J, leaving 15 bases between. From germline, CDR1 is LNHDA and CDR2 SQIVND (reference sequence). CDR3 protein: CASKAGWYSNQPQHF. The CDR3 nucleotides are TGTGCCAGCAAAGCAGGGTGGTATAGCAATCAGCCCCAGCATTTT. The variable domain in full, completed from reference TRBV19 and TRBJ1-5, reads DGGITQSPKYLFRKEGQNVTLSCEQNLNHDAMYWYRQDPGQGLRLIYYSQIVNDFQKGDIAEGYSVSREKKESFPLTVTSAQKNPTAFYLCASKAGWYSNQPQHFGDGTRLSIL.

V usage is TRBV5-1 and J usage is TRBJ2-2, with TRBD2 as a possible D gene (6 bases). Trimming removed 0 bases at V and 0 bases at J, with 9 bases between. Per the germline V gene, CDR1 is SGHRS and CDR2 is YFSETQ. The CDR3 length is 16 residues. The CDR3 sequence: CASSLAWGANTGELFF. CDR3 nucleotide sequence: TGCGCCAGCAGCTTGGCGTGGGGGGCGAACACCGGGGAGCTGTTTTTT.

The chain links TRBV7-2 to TRBJ2-5; 13 nucleotides agree with TRBD2. Losses at the gene ends were 2 bases for V and 5 bases for J; bases not matched to a gene: 5. Germline V gives CDR1 SGHTA, CDR2 FQGNSA. This CDR3 is 16 amino acids long. Here the CDR3 reads CASSLTSGGAQETQYF. CDR3 nucleotide sequence: TGTGCCAGCAGCTTAACTAGCGGGGGGGCCCAGGAGACCCAGTACTTC. Full variable domain (remainder filled in from reference TRBV7-2 and TRBJ2-5): GAGVSQSPSNKVTEKGKDVELRCDPISGHTALYWYRQSLGQGLEFLIYFQGNSAPDKSGLPSDRFSAERTGGSVSTLTIQRTQQEDSAVYLCASSLTSGGAQETQYFGPGTRLLVL.

The rearrangement joins TRBV28 to TRBJ1-1; D unresolved. Germline V lookup: CDR1 MDHEN, CDR2 SYDVKM. CDR3 length equals 15 residues. V shed 7 bases and J shed 5 bases, with 20 bases lying between them. CDR3 amino acids: CASNLREELVTEAFF. In DNA, the CDR3 is TGTGCCAGCAACCTTAGGGAGGAGTTGGTGACTGAAGCTTTCTTT.

The CDR3 loop reads CASSVLNPGTGSEQYF. DNA for the CDR3: TGTGCCAGCAGTGTCTTGAACCCTGGCACGGGGAGCGAGCAGTACTTC. The chain has TRBV2 and TRBJ2-7, with D perhaps matching TRBD2 (5 bases). V was cut by 4 bases and J by 6 bases, with 22 bases left in between. Germline CDR1 and CDR2: SNHLY and FYNNEI. The length of the CDR3 is 16 residues.

J is TRBJ2-5 and V is TRBV6-6; 9 nucleotides align to TRBD2. V gave up 6 bases and J gave up 6 bases; unmatched junction bases: 11. The CDR3 consists of 15 residues. Germline V lookup: CDR1 MNHNY, CDR2 SVGAGI (reference sequence). In DNA form, the CDR3 reads TGTGCCAGCAGGAGGGTGGAGCGGGAGGCGAAGACCCAGTACTTC. It specifies CASRRVEREAKTQYF.

The chain has TRBV12-5 and TRBJ2-7, with no clear D. CDR1 is LGHNT and CDR2 is FRNRAP in the germline V gene. The germline V and J ends were trimmed by 7 bases and 4 bases, with 20 bases remaining between them. The CDR3 covers 15 residues. Here the CDR3 reads CASATVKQLEYEQYF. The CDR3 coding sequence is TGTGCTAGTGCCACCGTGAAACAGTTGGAATACGAGCAGTACTTC.

The chain joins TRBV2 to TRBJ1-5, with 7 bases lining up with TRBD1. Germline trimming cut 6 bases from V and 1 base from J; bases unmatched to any gene: 3. CDR3 length: 14 residues. Germline values: CDR1 SNHLY, CDR2 FYNNEI. CDR3 bases: TGTGCCAGCAGGGAGGGACAGAGCAATCAGCCCCAGCATTTT. Translation gives CASREGQSNQPQHF.

V gene TRBV7-2 combines with J gene TRBJ1-5; 10 bases line up with TRBD1. Looked up from germline, CDR1 is SGHTA and CDR2 is FQGNSA. The CDR3 runs 16 residues. The J segment lost 6 bases and the V segment lost 3 bases, leaving 8 bases of the junction unmatched. CDR3 in amino acids: CASSLTVGQGFQPQHF. CDR3 nucleotides: TGTGCCAGCAGCTTGACAGTGGGACAGGGGTTTCAGCCCCAGCATTTT.

The chain couples TRBV4-2 to TRBJ2-1, with D uncertain. Trimming took off 2 bases at V and 7 bases at J, with 12 bases between the two ends. The CDR3 is 14 amino acids. In germline, CDR1 is LGHNA, CDR2 YNFKEQ. CDR3 sequence reads: CASSQHREINEQFF. For the CDR3, the DNA is TGTGCCAGCAGCCAACACAGAGAGATTAATGAGCAGTTCTTC.

The chain recombines TRBV29-1 with TRBJ2-6; D is unclear. From germline, CDR1 is SQVTM and CDR2 ANQGSEA. The CDR3 extends over 15 amino acids. V lost 4 bases and J lost 0, with 10 bases in between. The CDR3 region has the DNA TGCAGCGTTGTCGGCGGAAACTCTGGGGCCAACGTCCTGACTTTC. Amino acids: CSVVGGNSGANVLTF.

The chain combines TRBV13 with TRBJ2-3; 11 bases fit TRBD1. V gave up 3 bases and J gave up 5 bases; unmatched junction bases: 4. Germline V lookup: CDR1 PRHDT, CDR2 FYEKMQ (reference sequence). The CDR3 totals 15 residues. CDR3 DNA sequence: TGTGCCAGCAGCTTTGGACAGGGGGCGCAAGATACGCAGTATTTT. Its translation: CASSFGQGAQDTQYF.

Concerning this clone: The identical CDR3 is also encoded by other nucleotide sequences in the sample. The rearrangement joins TRBV7-3 to TRBJ1-1; D gene uncertain. The germline V gene encodes CDR1 SGHTA and CDR2 FQGTGA. V lost 5 bases to trimming and J lost 1 base, with 8 bases between them. The CDR3 is made up of 13 amino acids. The CDR3 sequence: CASSPGGNTEAFF. The CDR3 DNA is TGTGCCAGCAGCCCGGGTGGGAACACTGAAGCTTTCTTT.

This chain links TRBV5-1 with TRBJ1-1; 7 bases line up with TRBD1. The CDR3 extends over 13 amino acids. V lost 4 bases to trimming and J lost 4 bases; unmatched junction nucleotides: 4. Germline V gene sequence: CDR1 SGHRS, CDR2 YFSETQ. In DNA form, the CDR3 reads TGCGCCAGCAGCCCACACAGGGGCACTGAAGCTTTCTTT. It is translated as CASSPHRGTEAFF.

The rearrangement joins TRBV5-1 to TRBJ1-1; tentatively, D is TRBD1 (6 bases). The CDR3 totals 15 residues. Trimming shortened V by 2 bases and J by 6 bases, and 17 bases separated the two germline ends. Germline CDR1 reads SGHRS; CDR2 reads YFSETQ. The CDR3 protein is CASSLEAPGQPEAFF. For the CDR3, the DNA is TGCGCCAGCAGCTTAGAGGCCCCAGGACAGCCTGAAGCTTTCTTT.

Written as DNA, the CDR3 is TGTGCCAGCAGCTTTTCCGGGTTGGATACGCAGTATTTT. It is translated as CASSFSGLDTQYF. This rearrangement joins TRBV11-2 to TRBJ2-3; D not resolved. Trimming cost V 3 bases and J 6 bases, with 10 bases left between them. Germline V CDR1 and CDR2: SGHAT, FQNNGV. The CDR3 extends over 13 amino acids.

The chain couples TRBV6-5 to TRBJ2-1; D not certain. V lost 5 bases and J 6 bases, leaving 5 bases between the germline ends. This CDR3 contains 11 residues. Germline V gives CDR1 MNHEY, CDR2 SVGAGI. The DNA for the CDR3 is TGTGCCAGCAGTCACATCAATGAGCAGTTCTTC. It is translated as CASSHINEQFF.

The chain couples TRBV30 to TRBJ1-2; a possible D gene is TRBD1 (5 bases). This CDR3 is built from 14 residues. Germline values: CDR1 GTSNPN, CDR2 SVGIG (reference sequence). V was shortened by 2 bases and J by 4 bases, with 14 bases between the two germline ends. CDR3 sequence: CAWSFPQGVYGYTF. DNA for the CDR3: TGTGCCTGGAGTTTCCCTCAAGGGGTCTATGGCTACACCTTC.

This chain connects TRBV2 to TRBJ1-5; TRBD1 agrees at 7 bases. Germline trimming cut 4 bases from V and 0 bases from J; bases unmatched to any gene: 3. This CDR3 is 15 amino acids long. Per germline, CDR1 SNHLY and CDR2 FYNNEI. The CDR3 DNA reads TGTGCCAGCAGTGCGGGACAGAATAGCAATCAGCCCCAGCATTTT. Translation: CASSAGQNSNQPQHF.

The CDR3 protein is CASSDSGLASVEEQYF. Written as DNA, the CDR3 is TGTGCCAGCAGTGATAGCGGACTGGCCTCGGTCGAGGAGCAGTACTTC. The chain links TRBV6-4 to TRBJ2-7; TRBD2 is a possible D gene (6 bases). This CDR3 region has 16 residues. The V gene lost 3 bases and the J gene lost 7 bases, with 22 bases spanning the gap. CDR1 is MRHNA and CDR2 is SNTAGT in the germline V gene.

The chain is built from TRBV2 and TRBJ2-7, with D possibly TRBD2 on 5 matching bases. V was shortened by 6 bases and J by 2 bases, with 23 bases between the two germline ends. Germline values: CDR1 SNHLY, CDR2 FYNNEI. CDR3 length: 17 residues. CDR3 sequence reads: CASRGYSDYLGAYEQYF. In nucleotides, the CDR3 is TGTGCCAGCAGGGGATATTCCGACTACCTAGGCGCCTACGAGCAGTACTTC.

V gene TRBV2 combines with J gene TRBJ1-1; 7 bases fit TRBD1. The junction had 8 bases not matched to a gene; V was cut back by 6 bases and J by 1 base. The germline CDR1 and CDR2 sequences are SNHLY and FYNNEI. The CDR3 length is 15 residues. CDR3 sequence reads: CASSPDRVGNTEAFF. Written as DNA, the CDR3 is TGTGCCAGCAGCCCAGACAGGGTCGGGAACACTGAAGCTTTCTTT.

The chain couples TRBV5-4 to TRBJ1-2; TRBD1 matches 7 bases. The germline gives CDR1 SGHNT, CDR2 YYREEE (reference sequence). This CDR3 comprises 14 residues. Germline trimming cut 4 bases from V and 5 bases from J; bases unmatched to any gene: 8. The CDR3 here is CASSPRTGLYGYTF. CDR3 nucleotides: TGTGCCAGCAGCCCAAGGACAGGCCTTTATGGCTACACCTTC. Supplemented by reference TRBV5-4 and TRBJ1-2, the full variable domain reads ETGVTQSPTHLIKTRGQQVTLRCSSQSGHNTVSWYQQALGQGPQFIFQYYREEENGRGNFPPRFSGLQFPNYSSELNVNALELDDSALYLCASSPRTGLYGYTFGSGTRLTVV.

This CDR3 reads CASSLRSRGGNTIYF. CDR3 DNA sequence: TGTGCCAGCAGTTTGAGGTCCCGGGGGGGGAACACCATATATTTT. J is TRBJ1-3 and V is TRBV28, with D perhaps TRBD1 (5 bases). The CDR3 totals 15 residues. The germline gives CDR1 MDHEN, CDR2 SYDVKM. V was clipped by 3 bases and J by 7 bases, with 16 bases between them.

The chain employs TRBV28 and TRBJ2-7; 8 nucleotides agree with TRBD2. Per germline, CDR1 MDHEN and CDR2 SYDVKM. The CDR3 extends over 16 amino acids. Trimming cost V 5 bases and J 0 bases; bases outside gene matches: 9. The CDR3 coding sequence is TGTGCCAGCAGTCGGGCTAGCGGGCCAAGCTCCTACGAGCAGTACTTC. This sequence encodes CASSRASGPSSYEQYF. The full variable domain, with the rest looked up from reference TRBV28 and TRBJ2-7, is DVKVTQSSRYLVKRTGEKVFLECVQDMDHENMFWYRQDPGLGLRLIYFSYDVKMKEKGDIPEGYSVSREKKERFSLILESASTNQTSMYLCASSRASGPSSYEQYFGPGTRLTVT.